This T cell receptor beta chain was retrieved from a study of identical twins. This clonotype was seen a few times. TCRdb analysed the 5' RACE reads with MiXCR anew, one entry per CDR3 protein. The top ten clones hold 8% to 10% of a sample with fewer than 450,000 distinct CDR3 sequences, 9% to 10% of them seen once. Input material: naive T cells sorted from blood. This receptor was obtained from a woman aged 50 to 60 in good health.

DNA for the CDR3: TGTGCCAGCCGCCAGGCAGGAGTAGAGACCCAGTACTTC. Its translation: CASRQAGVETQYF. The chain carries TRBV6-1 and TRBJ2-5; D ambiguous. The V end lost 8 bases, the J end lost 4 bases, and 14 bases lay between the germline ends. The CDR3 covers 13 residues. The germline gives CDR1 MNHNS, CDR2 SASEGT.